The 5 T cell receptor beta chains below were found in one sample sequenced in a study of long-term antiretroviral therapy in people with HIV. It was version v3.0 of the immunoSEQ assay that was run at survey level. The assay was immunoSEQ multiplex PCR, and TCRdb's table has in-frame clones only and misses some. The sample records roughly 39,000 clones, about 88% being singletons. Here the sequenced sample was unsorted PBMCs, taken just before starting antiretroviral therapy. These receptors were obtained from a woman between 18 and 29 years old with HIV.

CDR3 sequence: CASSTFGVAGNTIYF. DNA for the CDR3: TGTGCCAGTAGTACCTTCGGAGTTGCTGGAAACACCATATATTTT. The V gene is TRBV19, the J gene TRBJ1-3; D is unclear. V was cut by 4 bases and J by 2 bases, with 12 bases left in between. Germline assignment: CDR1 LNHDA and CDR2 SQIVND (reference sequence). The CDR3 has 15 residues.

The rearrangement uses TRBV5-4 and TRBJ2-4, with 7 bases aligning to TRBD2. V lost 4 bases and J lost 3; bases outside the gene matches: 13. CDR3 length equals 17 residues. Germline lookup yields CDR1 SGHNT and CDR2 YYREEE (reference sequence). This CDR3 is CASSPNFLPSGKNIQYF. The CDR3 DNA is TGTGCCAGCAGCCCTAATTTCTTACCTAGCGGCAAAAACATTCAGTACTTC.

This chain connects TRBV5-1 to TRBJ2-2; the D is unclear. From germline, CDR1 is SGHRS and CDR2 YFSETQ. CDR3 size: 13 residues. Trimming left V 0 bases short and J 2 bases short, with 2 bases between. The CDR3, as DNA: TGCGCCAGCAGCTTGGACAACACCGGGGAGCTGTTTTTT. As protein: CASSLDNTGELFF.

V gene TRBV19 combines with J gene TRBJ1-4; D gene ambiguous. From germline, CDR1 is LNHDA and CDR2 SQIVND (reference sequence). This CDR3 spans 14 amino acids. The V gene lost 2 bases and the J gene lost 8 bases, with 12 bases spanning the gap. The CDR3 here is CASSISPRGEKLFF. Here the CDR3 DNA reads TGTGCCAGTAGTATAAGTCCACGTGGCGAAAAACTGTTTTTT.

V gene TRBV28 combines with J gene TRBJ1-5; tentative D call: TRBD1 (6 bases). The CDR3 has 13 amino acids. Germline assignment: CDR1 MDHEN and CDR2 SYDVKM. V was shortened by 6 bases and J by 6 bases, with 12 bases between the two germline ends. The CDR3 DNA reads TGTGCCAGCAGCTACAGGGACCCTCAGCCCCAGCATTTT. Protein product: CASSYRDPQPQHF. Using reference TRBV28 and TRBJ1-5 for the parts outside the CDR3, the full variable domain is DVKVTQSSRYLVKRTGEKVFLECVQDMDHENMFWYRQDPGLGLRLIYFSYDVKMKEKGDIPEGYSVSREKKERFSLILESASTNQTSMYLCASSYRDPQPQHFGDGTRLSIL.